This is a list of T cell receptor beta chains from one sample in a study of blood T cell repertoires in COVID-19. Clones were read by immunoSEQ multiplex PCR, and TCRdb kept only the in-frame ones, dropping some. In the table there are tens of thousands of clones, around 87% of which are singletons. What was sequenced was peripheral blood. These receptors came from a human donor in a cohort sampled during active COVID-19. Each CDR3 is given with its conserved first and last residue. A D gene is named only where the DNA matches it firmly. Rows may omit the clone size; those that give it use once, few, many or a size class.

J gene	V gene	D gene	clone size	CDR3 length	CDR3 DNA	CDR3 protein
TRBJ2-1	TRBV3-1/TRBV3-2	TRBD2	NA	16	TGTGCCAGCAGCGGACTAGCCGGACGAACCTACAATGAGCAGTTCTTC	CASSGLAGRTYNEQFF
TRBJ2-5	TRBV7-6	TRBD1	NA	15	TGTGCCAGCAGCTTAGCGAGCCAGGGGGACGAGACCCAGTACTTC	CASSLASQGDETQYF
TRBJ1-1	TRBV18	NA	NA	14	TGTGCCAGCTCACTAGCGGATGGGAACACTGAAGCTTTCTTT	CASSLADGNTEAFF
TRBJ1-3	TRBV4-2	TRBD1	once	22	TGTGCCAGCAGCCAAGAAAGGGTACCGGACAGGGTCCATTTTAGCTCTGGAAACACCATATATTTT	CASSQERVPDRVHFSSGNTIYF
TRBJ1-3	TRBV6-5	NA	NA	15	TGTGCCAGCAGTTACTCGACAGGATATGGAAACACCATATATTTT	CASSYSTGYGNTIYF
TRBJ1-3	TRBV7-2	NA	once	13	TGTGCCACGACCCCGACAGGTGGAAACACCATATATTTT	CATTPTGGNTIYF
TRBJ1-5	TRBV5-1	NA	NA	15	TGCGCCAGCAGCGAACAGGGAAATAGCAATCAGCCCCAGCATTTT	CASSEQGNSNQPQHF
TRBJ2-1	TRBV2	TRBD2	NA	13	TGTGCCAGCAGAGGACTAGCGGGCAATGAGCAGTTCTTC	CASRGLAGNEQFF
TRBJ1-6	TRBV5-6	NA	NA	16	TGTGCCAGCAGCTCCAGGGTGGGGGCTCGGTATTCACCCCTCCACTTT	CASSSRVGARYSPLHF
TRBJ1-1	TRBV5-4	NA	NA	15	TGTGCCAGCAGCCCGCCGGGGGTGGGGGGGACTGAAGCTTTCTTT	CASSPPGVGGTEAFF
TRBJ2-7	TRBV5-1	NA	NA	12	TGCGCCAGCAGCTTGCCCGCCTACGAGCAGTACTTC	CASSLPAYEQYF
TRBJ2-1	TRBV5-1	NA	NA	15	TGCGCCAGCAGCTTGACCGGGAACGAATACAATGAGCAGTTCTTC	CASSLTGNEYNEQFF
TRBJ2-1	TRBV11-2	TRBD2	few	15	TGTGCCAGCAGCTCCCTAGCGGGGGGGCCCAATGAGCAGTTCTTC	CASSSLAGGPNEQFF
TRBJ1-1	TRBV19	TRBD1	NA	15	TGTGCCAGTAGTAGGCCGGGACAGGGGGCGGAGAAAGCTTTCTTT	CASSRPGQGAEKAFF
TRBJ2-3	TRBV6-6	NA	NA	11	TGTGCCAGCAGCTCCAGAGATACGCAGTATTTT	CASSSRDTQYF
TRBJ2-7	TRBV4-3	NA	many	15	TGCGCCAGCAGCCAAGACCGGGACATTTCCTACGAGCAGTACTTC	CASSQDRDISYEQYF
TRBJ2-1	TRBV2	TRBD1	NA	13	TGTGCCAGCCTCCTCACAGGGGGCAATGAGCAGTTCTTC	CASLLTGGNEQFF
TRBJ1-4	TRBV4-3	NA	NA	14	TGCGCCAGCAGCCAAGCCGGGAGGGGTGAAAAACTGTTTTTT	CASSQAGRGEKLFF
TRBJ1-5	TRBV30	NA	NA	13	TGTGCCTGGAGTCACGGGAGGAATCAGCCCCAGCATTTT	CAWSHGRNQPQHF
TRBJ1-2	TRBV6-1	NA	NA	14	TGTGCCAGCAGTGAGACGACCCCAGGGTATGGCTACACCTTC	CASSETTPGYGYTF
TRBJ2-7	TRBV7-2	TRBD2	NA	15	TGTGCCAGCAGCTTAGCGACTAGCGTCCCCTACGAGCAGTACTTC	CASSLATSVPYEQYF
TRBJ2-2	TRBV6-5	NA	once	14	TGTGCCAGCAGCCAGGGGTCGAACACCGGGGAGCTGTTTTTT	CASSQGSNTGELFF
TRBJ2-4	TRBV27	NA	NA	13	TGTGCCAGCAGCGCAGGGGCCAAAAACATTCAGTACTTC	CASSAGAKNIQYF